This TCR beta chain originates from a study of blood T cells in healthy people across ages. Study-level points and caveats: Aged donors had fewer naive CD4+ cells and lower diversity than long-lived donors.

The CDR3 totals 16 residues. CDR1 and CDR2 from the germline V gene are DFQATT and SNEGSKA (reference sequence). The junction had 8 bases not matched to a gene; V was cut back by 0 bases and J by 4 bases. Concerning this clonotype: Its specificity is not known.

With a J-beta primer mix and a sample-barcoded 5' primer, a second PCR ran 7 to 11 cycles. Tagging of each cDNA molecule was performed by a template-switch adaptor with 12 random nucleotides. TCRdb called the 5' RACE reads again in MiXCR, with one record for every CDR3 protein. The sample lists more than 650,000 distinct CDR3 sequences; 25% to 30% were seen once. The donors, aged roughly 6 to 95, were healthy Caucasians from Russia. These sequences were also reported in another study, on T cells of mothers and their children. This second study notes: None of the identified T cell clones proved to be persistent microchimeric clones.

The chain combines TRBV20-1 with TRBJ2-2; TRBD1 matches 7 bases. The origin of this receptor is a boy between 10 and 17 years old in good health. Specimen: blood. CDR3 DNA: TGCAGTGCTAGAGATCTTCGGACAGGACTCACCGGGGAGCTGTTTTTT. Translation gives CSARDLRTGLTGELFF.